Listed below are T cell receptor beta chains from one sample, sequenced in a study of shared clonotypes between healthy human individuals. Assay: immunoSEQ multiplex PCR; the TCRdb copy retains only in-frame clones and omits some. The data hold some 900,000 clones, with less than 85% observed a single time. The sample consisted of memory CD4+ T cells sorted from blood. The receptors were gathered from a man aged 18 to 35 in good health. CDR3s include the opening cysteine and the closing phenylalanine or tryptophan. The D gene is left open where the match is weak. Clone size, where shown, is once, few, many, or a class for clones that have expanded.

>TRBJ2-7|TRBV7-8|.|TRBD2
CASSLELAGSSYEQYF
TGTGCCAGCAGCTTAGAACTAGCGGGCAGCTCCTACGAGCAGTACTTC
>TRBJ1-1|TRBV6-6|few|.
CASTSGPGIMNTEAFF
TGTGCCAGCACTTCAGGACCGGGAATTATGAACACTGAAGCTTTCTTT
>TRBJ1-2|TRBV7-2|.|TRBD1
CASSPRTGSDGYTF
TGTGCCAGCAGCCCGCGGACAGGGAGCGATGGCTACACCTTC
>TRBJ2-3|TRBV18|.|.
CASSQSYQPVDTQYF
TGTGCCAGCTCACAGTCCTACCAACCCGTGGATACGCAGTATTTT
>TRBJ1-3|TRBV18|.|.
CASSPSQGSSGNTIYF
TGTGCCAGCTCACCGTCGCAGGGTAGCTCTGGAAACACCATATATTTT
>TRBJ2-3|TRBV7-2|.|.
CATGSRASTDTQYF
TGTGCCACCGGGTCGAGGGCCAGCACAGATACGCAGTATTTT
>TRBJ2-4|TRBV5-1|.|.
CASSLGGGLDIQYF
TGCGCCAGCAGCTTGGGCGGGGGCTTAGACATTCAGTACTTC
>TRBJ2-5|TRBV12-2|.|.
CASRFKGPEGQETQYF
TGTGCAAGTCGCTTTAAGGGGCCGGAGGGACAAGAGACCCAGTACTTC
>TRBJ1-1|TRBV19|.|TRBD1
CASIDRVGTEAFF
TGTGCCAGTATCGACAGGGTGGGCACTGAAGCTTTCTTT
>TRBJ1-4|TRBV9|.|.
CASSVAPTVPNEKLFF
TGTGCCAGCAGCGTAGCGCCGACGGTTCCTAATGAAAAACTGTTTTTT
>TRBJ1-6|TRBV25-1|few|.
CASSESGRGNSPLHF
TGTGCCAGCAGTGAAAGTGGCAGGGGTAATTCACCCCTCCACTTT
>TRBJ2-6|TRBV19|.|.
CASSFGAGRTSGANVLTF
TGTGCCAGTAGTTTCGGCGCAGGGCGTACATCTGGGGCCAACGTCCTGACTTTC
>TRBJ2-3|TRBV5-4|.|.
CASSSRVASTDTQYF
TGTGCCAGCAGCTCCCGAGTAGCGAGCACAGATACGCAGTATTTT
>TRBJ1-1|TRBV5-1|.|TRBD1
CASSLRQGGNTEAFF
TGCGCCAGCAGCCTCAGACAGGGTGGGAACACTGAAGCTTTCTTT
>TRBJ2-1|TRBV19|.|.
CASSIGGYWTNEQFF
TGTGCCAGTAGTATAGGTGGGTACTGGACAAATGAGCAGTTCTTC
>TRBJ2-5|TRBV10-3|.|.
CAISESGKETQYF
TGTGCCATCAGTGAGTCAGGGAAAGAGACCCAGTACTTC
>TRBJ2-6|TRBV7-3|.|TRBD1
CASGTGGQSGANVLTF
TGTGCCAGCGGAACAGGGGGCCAGTCTGGGGCCAACGTCCTGACTTTC
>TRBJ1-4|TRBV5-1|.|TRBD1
CASSRDRVNEKLFF
TGCGCCAGCAGCCGGGACAGGGTTAATGAAAAACTGTTTTTT
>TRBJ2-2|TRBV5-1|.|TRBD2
CASSLDSGRVGELFF
TGCGCCAGCAGCTTGGATAGCGGGAGAGTCGGGGAGCTGTTTTTT
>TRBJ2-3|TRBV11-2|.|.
CASSRRDTQYF
TGTGCCAGCAGCCGGAGAGATACGCAGTATTTT
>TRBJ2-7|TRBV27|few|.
CASSPPYSSYEQYF
TGTGCCAGCAGTCCGCCTTATAGCTCCTACGAGCAGTACTTC
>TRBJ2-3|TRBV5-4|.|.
CASSFWAETQYF
TGTGCCAGCAGCTTCTGGGCAGAGACGCAGTATTTT
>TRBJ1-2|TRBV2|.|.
CASSLTGGYTF
TGTGCCAGTTCCCTAACTGGGGGCTACACCTTC
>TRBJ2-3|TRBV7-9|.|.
CASSLAGTGTDTQYF
TGTGCCAGCAGCTTAGCGGGGACGGGGACAGATACGCAGTATTTT
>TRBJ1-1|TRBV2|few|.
CASERLGGNTEAFF
TGTGCCAGCGAAAGATTAGGGGGGAATACTGAAGCTTTCTTT
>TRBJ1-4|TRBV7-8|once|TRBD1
CASSPGTDRNEKLFF
TGTGCCAGCAGCCCGGGGACAGACAGAAATGAAAAACTGTTTTTT
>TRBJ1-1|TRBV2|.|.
CASSGQGGTEAFF
TGTGCCAGCAGTGGCCAGGGCGGAACTGAAGCTTTCTTT